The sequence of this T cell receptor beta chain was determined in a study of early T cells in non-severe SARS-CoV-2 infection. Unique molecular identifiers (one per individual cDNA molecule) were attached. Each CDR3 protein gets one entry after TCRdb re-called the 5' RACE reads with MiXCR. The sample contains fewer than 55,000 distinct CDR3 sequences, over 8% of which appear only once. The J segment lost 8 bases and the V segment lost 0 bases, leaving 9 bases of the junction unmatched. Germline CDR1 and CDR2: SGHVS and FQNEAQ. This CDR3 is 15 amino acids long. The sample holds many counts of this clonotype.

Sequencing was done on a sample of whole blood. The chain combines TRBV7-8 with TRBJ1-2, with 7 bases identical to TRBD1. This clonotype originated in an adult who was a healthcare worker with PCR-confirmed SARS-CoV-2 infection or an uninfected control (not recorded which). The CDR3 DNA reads TGTGCCAGCAGCTTAGCGAAGGGGGCAACCACCGGCTACACCTTC. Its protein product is CASSLAKGATTGYTF.